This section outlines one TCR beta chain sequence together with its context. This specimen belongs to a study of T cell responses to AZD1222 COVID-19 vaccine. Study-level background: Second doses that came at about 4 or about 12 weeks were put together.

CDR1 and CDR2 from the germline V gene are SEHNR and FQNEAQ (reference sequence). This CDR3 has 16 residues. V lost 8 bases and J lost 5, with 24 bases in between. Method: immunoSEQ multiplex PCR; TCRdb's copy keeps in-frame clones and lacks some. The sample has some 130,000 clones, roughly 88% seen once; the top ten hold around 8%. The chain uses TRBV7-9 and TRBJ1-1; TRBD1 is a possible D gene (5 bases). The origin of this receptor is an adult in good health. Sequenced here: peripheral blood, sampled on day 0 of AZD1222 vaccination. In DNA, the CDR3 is TGTGCCAGCGACCGATTCAGGGAGGGCGGCTGGACTGAAGCTTTCTTT. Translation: CASDRFREGGWTEAFF.